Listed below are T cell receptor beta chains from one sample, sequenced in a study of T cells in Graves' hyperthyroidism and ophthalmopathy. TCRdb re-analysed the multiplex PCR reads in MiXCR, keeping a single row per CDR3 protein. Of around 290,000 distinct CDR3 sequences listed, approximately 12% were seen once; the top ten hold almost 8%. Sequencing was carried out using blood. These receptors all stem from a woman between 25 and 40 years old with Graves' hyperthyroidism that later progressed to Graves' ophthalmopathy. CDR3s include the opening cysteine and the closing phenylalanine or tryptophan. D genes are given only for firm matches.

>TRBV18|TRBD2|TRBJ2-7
CASSPPGLDYEQCF
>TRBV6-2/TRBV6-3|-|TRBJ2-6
CASRSWGSGANVLTF
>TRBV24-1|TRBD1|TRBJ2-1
CATSDLPRQGVYNEQFF
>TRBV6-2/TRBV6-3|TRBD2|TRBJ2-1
CASSYDGRAYNEQFF
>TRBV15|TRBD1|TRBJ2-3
CATSTRDRSTDTQYF
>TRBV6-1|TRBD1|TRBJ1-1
CASRRTGDGGTEAFF
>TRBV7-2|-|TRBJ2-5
CASSLLGRETQYF
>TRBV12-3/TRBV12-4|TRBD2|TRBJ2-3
CASSIRTSATDTQYF
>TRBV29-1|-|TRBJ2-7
CSVGTYYEQYF
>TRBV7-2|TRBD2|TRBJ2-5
CASSYPGLAGGRETQYF